These 9 T cell receptor beta chains originate from one sample sequenced in a study of T cell responses to AZD1222 COVID-19 vaccine. The repertoire was sequenced with immunoSEQ multiplex PCR; TCRdb's copy has only in-frame clones and lacks some. The table records more than 95,000 clones, 88% of them present only once. The sample consisted of peripheral blood, taken on day 0 of AZD1222 vaccination. Every receptor here comes from an adult in good health.

The rearrangement joins TRBV2 to TRBJ1-5; maybe TRBD1 (5 bases). Germline lookup yields CDR1 SNHLY and CDR2 FYNNEI. CDR3 length equals 14 residues. V lost 5 bases, J lost 5 bases, and 13 bases lay in between. The CDR3 sequence: CASSYDSSDQPQHF. The CDR3 nucleotides are TGTGCCAGCAGTTACGACAGCTCCGATCAGCCCCAGCATTTT.

The rearrangement joins TRBV7-2 to TRBJ1-5; 8 bases fit TRBD1. J was trimmed by 6 bases and V by 5 bases; bases with no gene match: 9. CDR1 is SGHTA, CDR2 FQGNSA, per germline. The length of the CDR3 is 15 residues. Here the CDR3 DNA reads TGTGCCAGCAGCCAGGACAGGGCCGGCAGTCAGCCCCAGCATTTT. Amino acids: CASSQDRAGSQPQHF. Using reference TRBV7-2 and TRBJ1-5 for the parts outside the CDR3, the full variable domain is GAGVSQSPSNKVTEKGKDVELRCDPISGHTALYWYRQSLGQGLEFLIYFQGNSAPDKSGLPSDRFSAERTGGSVSTLTIQRTQQEDSAVYLCASSQDRAGSQPQHFGDGTRLSIL.

This CDR3 is CASSRQGGRQPQHF. The CDR3 nucleotides are TGTGCCAGCAGTCGACAGGGGGGTAGGCAGCCCCAGCATTTT. The chain is built from TRBV6-2 or TRBV6-3 and TRBJ1-5, with 9 bases lining up with TRBD1. V shed 5 bases, J shed 7 bases, and the junction held 6 bases outside the gene matches. The CDR3 has 14 residues. The germline V gene encodes CDR1 MNHEY and CDR2 SVGEGT.

The CDR3 reads CASSFSGQTPVGYGYTF. The CDR3 region has the DNA TGTGCCAGCAGCTTTTCGGGACAGACACCAGTGGGCTATGGCTACACCTTC. J is TRBJ1-2 and V is TRBV7-2; 7 nucleotides match TRBD1. The CDR3 consists of 17 residues. V dropped 3 bases and J dropped 4; count of bases not matched to a gene: 14. Germline values: CDR1 SGHTA, CDR2 FQGNSA.

This clone was seen a few times. The rearrangement uses TRBV3-1 (or the pseudogene TRBV3-2) and TRBJ2-2; D is uncertain. This CDR3 region has 15 residues. CDR1 LGHDT and CDR2 YNNKEL come from the germline V gene (reference sequence). Trimming removed 3 bases from V and 0 bases from J, with 8 bases in between. The CDR3 is CASSQGIPNTGELFF. As DNA, the CDR3 is TGTGCCAGCAGCCAGGGGATCCCGAACACCGGGGAGCTGTTTTTT.

The V gene is TRBV19, the J gene TRBJ2-2; D tentatively reads TRBD1 or TRBD2 (5 bases each). Germline V gene lookup returns CDR1 LNHDA and CDR2 SQIVND (reference sequence). With 7 bases removed from V and 3 bases from J, the gap between germline ends came to 15 bases. The CDR3 length is 15 residues. This CDR3 is CASISGRAYTGELFF. The CDR3 DNA reads TGTGCCAGTATTTCGGGGCGGGCCTACACCGGGGAGCTGTTTTTT.

The chain is built from TRBV7-6 and TRBJ1-1, with D possibly matching TRBD1 (5 bases). Germline V gene data show CDR1 as SGHVS and CDR2 as FNYEAQ. CDR3 size: 13 residues. V gave up 5 bases and J gave up 6 bases, with 13 bases separating them. CDR3 bases: TGTGCCAGCAGCCCTCAGGGCTTCGCTGAAGCTTTCTTT. The encoded protein is CASSPQGFAEAFF.

The gene calls are TRBV29-1 and TRBJ2-3; no clear D. V was clipped by 7 bases and J by 6 bases, with 23 bases between them. The germline V gene has CDR1 SQVTM and CDR2 ANQGSEA. The CDR3 runs to 15 residues. CDR3 loop: CSALSAWAGWDTQYF. CDR3 DNA: TGCAGCGCTCTATCCGCATGGGCAGGCTGGGATACGCAGTATTTT.

This chain joins TRBV19 and TRBJ1-5, with TRBD1 matching 7 bases. The CDR3 extends over 15 amino acids. CDR1 is LNHDA and CDR2 is SQIVND in the germline V gene (reference sequence). The V segment lost 5 bases and the J segment 2 bases; nucleotides outside the gene matches: 6. The CDR3 bases are TGTGCCAGTAGTGTGAAAACAGGGGGCAATCAGCCCCAGCATTTT. Protein: CASSVKTGGNQPQHF.